This entry lists 15 T cell receptor beta chains sequenced from one sample in a study of identical twins. TCRdb re-derived calls from the 5' RACE reads in MiXCR, one entry per CDR3 protein. The sample has just under 650,000 distinct CDR3 sequences, around 7.4% seen once; the top ten hold about 1.5%. A further study also used this sample, focusing on yellow fever vaccine responses in identical twins.

The specimen was PBMCs. The receptors shown here come from a woman aged 18-35 years in good health.

The V call is TRBV7-9, the J call TRBJ2-5; TRBD1 matches at 7 bases. Germline loops: CDR1 SEHNR, CDR2 FQNEAQ (reference sequence). The CDR3 runs to 14 residues. V shed 5 bases, J shed 5 bases, and the junction held 8 bases outside the gene matches. For the CDR3, the DNA is TGTGCCAGCAGCACTACGACAGGGATGGAGACCCAGTACTTC. Translated: CASSTTTGMETQYF.

This clonotype was seen many times. The chain employs TRBV20-1 and TRBJ2-3; TRBD2 matches 8 bases. V shed 4 bases, J shed 3 bases, and the junction held 6 bases outside the gene matches. CDR3 size: 14 residues. Germline CDR1 DFQATT, CDR2 SNEGSKA (reference sequence). CDR3: CSAIAGIGTDTQYF. CDR3 nucleotide sequence: TGCAGTGCTATAGCGGGAATCGGGACAGATACGCAGTATTTT.

This clonotype has at least ten counts. The J gene is TRBJ2-5, the V gene TRBV5-1; no clear D. Trimming stripped 0 bases from V and 4 bases from J, with 7 bases between. This CDR3 spans 13 amino acids. The germline V gene has CDR1 SGHRS and CDR2 YFSETQ. As DNA, the CDR3 is TGCGCCAGCAGCTTGGCAGGACCAGAGACCCAGTACTTC. It specifies CASSLAGPETQYF.

This clonotype has more than one count but fewer than ten. The CDR3 is CSASGLRLASYNEQFF. CDR3 sequence (DNA): TGCAGTGCTAGTGGACTTAGACTAGCCTCCTACAATGAGCAGTTCTTC. This chain uses TRBV20-1 with TRBJ2-1; 7 nucleotides agree with TRBD2. This CDR3 is 16 amino acids long. The ends lost 3 bases at V and 0 bases at J; junction bases unmatched: 8. In germline, CDR1 is DFQATT, CDR2 SNEGSKA (reference sequence).

The chain is built from TRBV4-1 and TRBJ2-1; 9 bases match TRBD2. From germline, CDR1 is MGHRA and CDR2 YSYEKL. The CDR3 covers 17 residues. The ends lost 0 bases at V and 7 bases at J; junction bases unmatched: 10. CDR3 protein: CASSQDRSISGRNEQFF. The DNA of the CDR3 is TGCGCCAGCAGCCAAGACCGATCAATAAGCGGGAGGAATGAGCAGTTCTTC.

This clonotype was picked up many times. V and J are TRBV10-3 and TRBJ2-3; the D gene is possibly TRBD2 (7 bases). Trimming stripped 4 bases from V and 1 base from J, with 12 bases between. The length of the CDR3 is 15 residues. Per germline, CDR1 ENHRY and CDR2 SYGVKD. The CDR3 reads CAISGGGGGTDTQYF. DNA of the CDR3: TGTGCCATCAGTGGAGGAGGGGGGGGCACAGATACGCAGTATTTT.

The rearrangement uses TRBV12-3 or TRBV12-4 and TRBJ2-3; 8 bases map to TRBD1. J lost 4 bases, V lost 1 base, and 4 bases had no gene match. This CDR3 region has 15 residues. The CDR3 nucleotides read TGTGCCAGCAGTTTAGAGACAGGGGCCTCAGATACGCAGTATTTT. The encoded protein is CASSLETGASDTQYF.

The rearrangement uses TRBV7-9 and TRBJ2-7; D is uncertain. Trimming removed 10 bases at V and 1 base at J, with 17 bases between. The germline CDR1 and CDR2 sequences are SEHNR and FQNEAQ (reference sequence). This CDR3 is 14 amino acids long. CDR3 residues: CATLPDALSYEQYF. CDR3 sequence (DNA): TGTGCCACCCTACCGGACGCCCTATCCTACGAGCAGTACTTC.

This clonotype was counted ten times or more. The V call is TRBV25-1, the J call TRBJ2-1; 7 nucleotides match TRBD1. Germline-derived CDR1 and CDR2 are MGHDK and SYGVNS. The CDR3 is 13 amino acids. The V segment lost 9 bases and the J segment 10 bases; nucleotides outside the gene matches: 12. The CDR3 protein is CASRPTGLGEQFF. The CDR3 nucleotides are TGTGCCAGTCGACCGACAGGGCTGGGCGAGCAGTTCTTC. Using reference TRBV25-1 and TRBJ2-1 for the parts outside the CDR3, the full variable domain is EADIYQTPRYLVIGTGKKITLECSQTMGHDKMYWYQQDPGMELHLIHYSYGVNSTEKGDLSSESTVSRIRTEHFPLTLESARPSHTSQYLCASRPTGLGEQFFGPGTRLTVL.

At least ten counts were recorded for this clonotype. V is TRBV6-4 and J is TRBJ2-1; D call uncertain. CDR3 length: 15 amino acids. The germline gives CDR1 MRHNA, CDR2 SNTAGT. V was trimmed by 7 bases and J by 5 bases, leaving 18 bases between them. CDR3 protein: CASTPGPLENNEQFF. As DNA, the CDR3 is TGTGCCAGCACCCCCGGGCCCCTTGAGAACAATGAGCAGTTCTTC.

Only a few counts were recorded for this clonotype. The genes are TRBV7-3 and TRBJ2-3; D tentatively reads TRBD1 or TRBD2 (6 bases each). The V gene lost 0 bases and the J gene lost 0 bases, with 19 bases spanning the gap. Germline-derived CDR1 and CDR2 are SGHTA and FQGTGA. The CDR3 extends over 19 amino acids. In DNA form, the CDR3 reads TGTGCCAGCAGCTTAACGAGTCGTGGAGGGGGAACTAGCACAGATACGCAGTATTTT. Amino acids: CASSLTSRGGGTSTDTQYF. The full variable domain, in which reference TRBV7-3 and TRBJ2-3 provide the parts outside the CDR3, is GAGVSQTPSNKVTEKGKYVELRCDPISGHTALYWYRQSLGQGPEFLIYFQGTGAADDSGLPNDRFFAVRPEGSVSTLKIQRTERGDSAVYLCASSLTSRGGGTSTDTQYFGPGTRLTVL.

This clonotype was detected only a few times. The chain recombines TRBV12-3 or TRBV12-4 with TRBJ1-5; 8 bases agree with TRBD1. The CDR3 runs to 16 residues. The junction had 9 bases not matched to a gene; V was cut back by 6 bases and J by 2 bases. As DNA, the CDR3 is TGTGCCAGCAGCAGCGACAGGGGTATTGGCAATCAGCCCCAGCATTTT. Translating gives CASSSDRGIGNQPQHF.

This clonotype turned up a few times. V and J are TRBV3-1 and TRBJ2-5; unclear D gene. Germline CDR1 is LGHDT and CDR2 is YNNKEL (reference sequence). V was trimmed by 3 bases and J by 2 bases, leaving 10 bases between them. The CDR3 length is 14 residues. CDR3 in amino acids: CASSHGPRQETQYF. The CDR3 DNA reads TGTGCCAGCAGCCATGGACCGCGACAAGAGACCCAGTACTTC.

As concerns this clonotype: A clone one base away is much larger, so this may be a read error. The CDR3 does not end in the conserved phenylalanine or tryptophan, so this is likely a read error. This chain links TRBV12-3 or TRBV12-4 with TRBJ2-4; D perhaps matches TRBD1 (6 bases). The CDR3 contains 20 residues. Trimming removed 6 bases at V and 0 bases at J, with 27 bases between. This CDR3 reads CASSPESATGDLLAKNIQYS. As DNA, the CDR3 is TGTGCCAGCAGCCCGGAGTCAGCGACAGGCGATCTACTAGCCAAAAACATTCAGTACTCC.

The V call is TRBV20-1, the J call TRBJ2-3; TRBD2 agrees at 7 bases. Germline CDR1 DFQATT, CDR2 SNEGSKA (reference sequence). V shed 3 bases, J shed 5 bases, and the junction held 8 bases outside the gene matches. CDR3 size: 14 residues. The CDR3 reads CSARRAGEIDTQYF. CDR3 DNA: TGCAGTGCTAGGAGGGCGGGGGAGATAGATACGCAGTATTTT.